The 21 T cell receptor beta chains presented below share a single source sample, sequenced in a study of regulatory T cells in long-lasting Graves disease. Documented time point: persistent/refractory GD, antithyroid drugs over 5 years with positive TRAb. Extracted PBMC RNA gave rise to the TCR library. Relying on iRepertoire HTBI primers and Arm-PCR of CDR3 regions, the team built TCR beta libraries. TCRdb called the multiplex PCR reads again in MiXCR, with one record for every CDR3 protein. Of 450,000 or so distinct CDR3 sequences detected, roughly 20% appear once; the ten largest clones hold 6.5% to 10%. The sequencing here drew on peripheral blood mononuclear cells (PBMCs), taken when the disease was refractory, from a patient treated with antithyroid drugs. These receptors were obtained from a female donor with Graves disease.

This clonotype was seen repeatedly, ten times or more. The chain combines TRBV14 with TRBJ2-5; 10 bases map to TRBD1. Per the germline V gene, CDR1 is SGHDN and CDR2 is FVKESK. The CDR3 sequence is 13 residues long. J gave up 6 bases and V 4 bases, and 2 bases lay outside the gene matches. CDR3 residues: CASSPDRGKTQYF. The DNA of the CDR3 is TGTGCCAGCAGCCCGGACAGGGGGAAGACCCAGTACTTC. Full variable domain (rest looked up from reference TRBV14 and TRBJ2-5): EAGVTQFPSHSVIEKGQTVTLRCDPISGHDNLYWYRRVMGKEIKFLLHFVKESKQDESGMPNNRFLAERTGGTYSTLKVQPAELEDSGVYFCASSPDRGKTQYFGPGTRLLVL.

Notes on this clonotype: A single base separates this from a much larger clone, so it may be a read error. The chain has TRBV5-1 and TRBJ2-7, with no clear D. The CDR3 spans 15 residues. Germline loops: CDR1 SGHRS, CDR2 YFSETQ. The chain's CDR3 is CAGSLEFHGGYEQYF. The CDR3 DNA sequence: TGCGCCGGCAGCTTGGAGTTTCACGGTGGCTACGAGCAGTACTTC.

The V gene is TRBV13, the J gene TRBJ2-2; TRBD1 matches 7 bases. CDR1 is PRHDT, CDR2 FYEKMQ, per germline (reference sequence). Trimming cost V 6 bases and J 6 bases; bases outside gene matches: 13. The CDR3 has 16 amino acids. The CDR3 region is CASSQLRTGPPGELFF. The DNA for the CDR3 is TGTGCCAGCAGTCAACTTCGGACAGGTCCCCCCGGGGAGCTGTTTTTT.

On this clonotype itself: A much larger clone is a single base away; this may be a read error. CDR3 DNA sequence: TGTGCCAGCAGTCCCGGCTGGAATGAATGGACCCAGTACTTC. It codes for CASSPGWNEWTQYF. V gene TRBV6-1 combines with J gene TRBJ2-5, with unresolved D. Germline values: CDR1 MNHNS, CDR2 SASEGT. CDR3 length: 14 amino acids. The V and J ends lost 5 bases and 7 bases respectively, with 17 bases between them.

At least ten counts were recorded for this clonotype. The chain carries TRBV11-2 and TRBJ1-4; tentatively, D is TRBD1 (5 bases). The CDR3 consists of 15 residues. V lost 5 bases and J 10 bases, leaving 20 bases between the germline ends. Germline V lookup: CDR1 SGHAT, CDR2 FQNNGV. The CDR3 sequence: CASSPMGRPDGKLFF. The DNA for the CDR3 is TGTGCCAGCAGCCCCATGGGGCGGCCTGATGGAAAACTGTTTTTT.

The chain links TRBV28 to TRBJ2-1, with 12 bases identical to TRBD2. CDR3 length equals 15 residues. CDR1 is MDHEN and CDR2 is SYDVKM in the germline V gene. Trimming took 3 bases from V and 4 from J; bases not matched to a gene: 1. CDR3 protein: CASSFTSGRYNEQFF. Here the CDR3 DNA reads TGTGCCAGCAGTTTTACTAGCGGGAGGTACAATGAGCAGTTCTTC.

This clonotype was observed many times. The genes are TRBV6-1 and TRBJ1-2; D is ambiguous. Germline CDR1 and CDR2: MNHNS and SASEGT. Between the trimmed V and J ends, which lost 8 bases and 3 bases, there was a span of 7 bases. The CDR3 has 11 amino acids. This chain's CDR3 is CASLDHYGYTF. The CDR3 DNA sequence: TGTGCCAGCCTCGACCACTATGGCTACACCTTC.

J is TRBJ2-7 and V is TRBV11-2; D is ambiguous. The germline V and J ends were trimmed by 5 bases and 5 bases, with 16 bases remaining between them. Germline V gene lookup returns CDR1 SGHAT and CDR2 FQNNGV. There are 14 residues in the CDR3. The chain's CDR3 is CASSPPGSLHEQYF. CDR3 nucleotide sequence: TGTGCCAGCAGCCCCCCCGGCAGTCTGCACGAGCAGTACTTC.

In its sample, this clonotype was seen a few times. The V gene is TRBV5-1, the J gene TRBJ2-5; D may correspond to TRBD1 or TRBD2 (5 bases each). The CDR3 covers 17 residues. Trimming pared 5 bases from V and 5 bases from J, leaving 25 bases between. The germline gives CDR1 SGHRS, CDR2 YFSETQ. In DNA, the CDR3 is TGCGCCAGCAGTTTGACGGGGCCAGACTACTCCGGGGAGACCCAGTACTTC. As protein: CASSLTGPDYSGETQYF.

This clonotype was detected a few times. The V gene is TRBV20-1, the J gene TRBJ2-7; 9 positions match TRBD2. After removal of 3 bases from V and 3 bases from J, the junction contained 6 bases not matched to a gene. The CDR3 loop spans 14 amino acids. Germline-derived CDR1 and CDR2 are DFQATT and SNEGSKA (reference sequence). Here the CDR3 DNA reads TGCAGTGCTAGTGGGCCTAGCGGGAACTACGAGCAGTACTTC. This encodes CSASGPSGNYEQYF.

This clonotype occurred many times. V gene TRBV20-1 combines with J gene TRBJ1-2; 7 nucleotides align to TRBD1. CDR3 length: 13 residues. V shed 1 base and J 4 bases; nucleotides not matched to a gene: 3. Germline lookup yields CDR1 DFQATT and CDR2 SNEGSKA (reference sequence). The CDR3 spells CSARADRVYGYTF. CDR3 sequence (DNA): TGCAGTGCTAGAGCTGACAGGGTCTATGGCTACACCTTC.

This clonotype was seen only a few times. A much bigger clone sits one base away, suggesting this may be a read error. The gene calls are TRBV7-9 and TRBJ1-4; TRBD1 agrees at 11 bases. CDR1 and CDR2 from the germline V gene are SEHNR and FQNEAQ (reference sequence). This CDR3 has 15 residues. The V segment lost 3 bases and the J segment 10 bases; nucleotides outside the gene matches: 7. In nucleotides, the CDR3 is TGTGCCAGCAGCTTTCCCGGGACAGGGGGAGGAAAACTGTTTTTT. This translates into CASSFPGTGGGKLFF.

There are many counts of this clonotype. The rearrangement joins TRBV6-5 to TRBJ1-6, with D possibly matching TRBD1 (6 bases). Trimming took off 2 bases at V and 8 bases at J, with 16 bases between the two ends. Germline lookup yields CDR1 MNHEY and CDR2 SVGAGI. CDR3 length: 16 residues. CDR3: CASSYVGKGDYSPLHF. CDR3 nucleotides: TGTGCCAGCAGTTACGTCGGGAAGGGGGATTATTCACCCCTCCACTTT.

With regard to this clonotype: This may arise from a read error, as a much more abundant clone is one base away. The chain joins TRBV2 to TRBJ2-4; D gene uncertain. This CDR3 contains 15 residues. From germline, CDR1 is SNHLY and CDR2 FYNNEI. The CDR3 region is CASSSPLGSKNIQCF. The CDR3 region has the DNA TGTGCCAGCAGCTCCCCCCTTGGGTCCAAAAACATTCAGTGCTTC.

CDR3 nucleotide sequence: TGCAGCGGGACAGGTAGTTCCTACGAGCAGTACTTC. Translating gives CSGTGSSYEQYF. This chain connects TRBV29-1 to TRBJ2-7; 7 positions agree with TRBD1. V shed 7 bases, J shed 1 base, and the junction held 4 bases outside the gene matches. The germline CDR1 and CDR2 sequences are SQVTM and ANQGSEA. The CDR3 is 12 amino acids.

The chain recombines TRBV5-4 with TRBJ1-2, with D tentatively TRBD1 (6 bases). The CDR3 contains 15 residues. V lost 0 bases and J 5 bases, leaving 14 bases between the germline ends. Per the germline V gene, CDR1 is SGHNT and CDR2 is YYREEE (reference sequence). The CDR3 region has the DNA TGTGCCAGCAGCTTGGAGTCCAGGGGTCAATATGGCTACACCTTC. It is translated as CASSLESRGQYGYTF.

In its sample, this clonotype was seen a few times. This chain joins TRBV12-3 or TRBV12-4 and TRBJ2-5; 8 bases line up with TRBD2. The length of the CDR3 is 15 residues. Trimming at V came to 7 bases and at J to 2 bases, leaving 9 bases not matched to a gene. The CDR3 nucleotides are TGTGCCAGCACCTCGGGTAGCGGGAAACAAGAGACCCAGTACTTC. Protein sequence: CASTSGSGKQETQYF.

The chain carries TRBV5-6 and TRBJ2-7; D might be TRBD2 (7 bases). The germline V gene encodes CDR1 SGHDT and CDR2 YYEEEE. Trimming stripped 5 bases from V and 4 bases from J, with 40 bases between. The CDR3 loop spans 22 amino acids. The CDR3 sequence is CASSLTMDQTGGLVGAQYEQYF. CDR3 nucleotides: TGTGCCAGCAGTTTAACAATGGACCAGACAGGTGGACTAGTGGGGGCCCAATACGAGCAGTACTTC.

This clonotype has ten or more counts. The chain employs TRBV6-5 and TRBJ2-7; 7 bases are shared with TRBD1. Trimming cost V 2 bases and J 4 bases; bases outside gene matches: 5. Germline V gives CDR1 MNHEY, CDR2 SVGAGI. This CDR3 is built from 14 residues. For the CDR3, the DNA is TGTGCCAGCAGTTACGGGCAGGGGGTTTACGAGCAGTACTTC. Translated: CASSYGQGVYEQYF.

The chain uses TRBV6-1 and TRBJ1-2; 7 positions agree with TRBD1. This CDR3 comprises 18 residues. Germline V CDR1 and CDR2: MNHNS, SASEGT. V lost 6 bases and J lost 0; bases outside the gene matches: 16. The CDR3 DNA reads as TGTGCCAGCAGGAAGGAGACCGGGACAGCAATTTCTAACTATGGCTACACCTTC. Amino acid sequence: CASRKETGTAISNYGYTF.

In its sample, this clonotype was seen many times. This chain connects TRBV6-1 to TRBJ1-1; D is unresolved. V was clipped by 10 bases and J by 4 bases, with 7 bases between them. The CDR3 has 10 amino acids. The germline V gene has CDR1 MNHNS and CDR2 SASEGT. The CDR3 DNA follows: TGTGCCACCCGGATCACTGAAGCTTTCTTT. Its protein is CATRITEAFF.